These 5 T cell receptor beta chains were all obtained from the same sample, sequenced in a study of T cells in Graves' hyperthyroidism and ophthalmopathy. Amplification yielded TCR beta CDR3 regions, with RNA transcripts as the source. The HTBI primer set was used in a first-round RT-PCR of the TCR CDR3. From the multiplex PCR reads, TCRdb called clonotypes with MiXCR, one entry per CDR3 protein. The sample shows 350,000 or so distinct CDR3 sequences, roughly 18% of them seen only once. The sequencing sample was made of blood. The receptors here all came from a woman aged 50 to 65 with Graves' hyperthyroidism.

This clonotype has just a few counts. The V and J genes are TRBV6-9 and TRBJ1-6; tentatively, D is TRBD1 (5 bases). The ends were cut back, 4 bases at V and 7 bases at J, with 14 bases in the middle. From germline, CDR1 is MNHGY and CDR2 SVAAGI. This CDR3 contains 15 residues. The CDR3 reads CASSFRQGENSPLHF. The CDR3 nucleotides read TGTGCCAGCAGTTTTCGCCAGGGTGAGAATTCACCCCTCCACTTT.

This clonotype was seen repeatedly, ten times or more. The chain uses TRBV12-3 or TRBV12-4 and TRBJ1-5; a possible D gene is TRBD1 (5 bases). The V and J ends lost 8 bases and 1 base respectively, with 21 bases between them. This CDR3 has 17 amino acids. The CDR3 nucleotides read TGTGCCAGCTCTTCTAAACGGGGCGAGGAGAGCAATCAGCCCCAGCATTTT. Encoded protein: CASSSKRGEESNQPQHF.

This clonotype was seen only once. A much bigger clone sits one base away, suggesting this may be a read error. The chain recombines TRBV5-1 with TRBJ1-1; D is perhaps TRBD1 (6 bases). The V gene's germline CDR1 is SGHRS and CDR2 YFSETQ. This CDR3 region has 16 residues. This CDR3 is CASSLANTGRNTEVFF. CDR3 bases: TGCGCCAGCAGCTTAGCAAACACAGGGAGGAACACTGAAGTTTTCTTT.

This clonotype was observed at least ten times. The chain carries TRBV20-1 and TRBJ2-3; weak D call: TRBD2 (5 bases). The V and J ends lost 4 bases and 2 bases respectively, with 13 bases between them. Per the germline V gene, CDR1 is DFQATT and CDR2 is SNEGSKA (reference sequence). The CDR3 covers 14 residues. The CDR3 reads CSAKNGETTDTQYF. The CDR3 DNA reads TGCAGTGCTAAAAACGGGGAGACCACAGATACGCAGTATTTT.

This clonotype was observed at least ten times. The J gene is TRBJ1-2, the V gene TRBV6-2 or TRBV6-3, with D possibly TRBD1 on 6 matching bases. CDR3 length: 15 residues. Trimming removed 5 bases from V and 2 bases from J, with 15 bases in between. Germline V gives CDR1 MNHEY, CDR2 SVGEGT. The CDR3 coding sequence is TGTGCCAGCAGTGACCCCGGGACACCGAACTATGGCTACACCTTC. This encodes CASSDPGTPNYGYTF.